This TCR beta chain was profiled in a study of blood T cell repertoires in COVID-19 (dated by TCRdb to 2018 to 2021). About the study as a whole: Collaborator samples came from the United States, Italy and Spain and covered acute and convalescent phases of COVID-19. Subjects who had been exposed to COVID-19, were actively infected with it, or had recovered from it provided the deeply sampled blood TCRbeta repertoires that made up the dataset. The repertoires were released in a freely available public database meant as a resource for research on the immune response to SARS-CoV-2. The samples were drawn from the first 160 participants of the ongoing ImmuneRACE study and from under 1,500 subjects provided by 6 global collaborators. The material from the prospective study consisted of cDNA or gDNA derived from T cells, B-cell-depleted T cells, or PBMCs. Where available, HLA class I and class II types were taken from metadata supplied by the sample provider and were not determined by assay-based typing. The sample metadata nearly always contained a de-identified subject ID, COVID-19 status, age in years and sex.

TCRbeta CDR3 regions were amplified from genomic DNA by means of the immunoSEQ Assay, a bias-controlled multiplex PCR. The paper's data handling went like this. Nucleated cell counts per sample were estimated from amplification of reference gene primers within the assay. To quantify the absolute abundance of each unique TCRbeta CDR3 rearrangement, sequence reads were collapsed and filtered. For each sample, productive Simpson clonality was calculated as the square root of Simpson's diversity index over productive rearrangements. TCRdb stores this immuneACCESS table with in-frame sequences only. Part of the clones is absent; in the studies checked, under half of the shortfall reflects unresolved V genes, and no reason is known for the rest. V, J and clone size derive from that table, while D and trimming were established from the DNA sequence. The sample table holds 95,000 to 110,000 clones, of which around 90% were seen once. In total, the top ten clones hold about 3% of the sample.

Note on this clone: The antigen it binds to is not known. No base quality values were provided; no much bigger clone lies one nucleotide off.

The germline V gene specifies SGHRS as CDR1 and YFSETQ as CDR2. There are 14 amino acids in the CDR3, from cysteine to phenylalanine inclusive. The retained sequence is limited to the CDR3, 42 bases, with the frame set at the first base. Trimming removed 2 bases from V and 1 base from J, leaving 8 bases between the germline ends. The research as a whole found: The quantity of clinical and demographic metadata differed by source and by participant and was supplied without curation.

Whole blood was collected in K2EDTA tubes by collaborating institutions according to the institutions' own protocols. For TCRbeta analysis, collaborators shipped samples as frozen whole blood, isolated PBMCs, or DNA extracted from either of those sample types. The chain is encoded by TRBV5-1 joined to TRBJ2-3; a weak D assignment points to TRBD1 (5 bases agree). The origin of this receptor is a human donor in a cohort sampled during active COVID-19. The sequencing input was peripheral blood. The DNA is TGCGCCAGCAGCTTCGTGGGGCGCACAGATACGCAGTATTTT. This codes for CASSFVGRTDTQYF.